This T cell receptor beta chain is drawn from a study of blood T cell repertoires in COVID-19. Across the study: Spain, Italy and the United States supplied samples that represented acute and convalescent COVID-19.

The CDR3 has 15 residues. Trimming removed 0 bases at V and 8 bases at J, with 16 bases between. CDR1 LGHNA and CDR2 YSLEER come from the germline V gene. Authors' data handling: Reference gene primer amplification gave estimated nucleated cell counts. Assay: immunoSEQ multiplex PCR; the TCRdb copy retains only in-frame clones and omits some. That table supplies the V and J calls and clone size; D and trimming were determined from the DNA. The data show over 85,000 clones, 75% to 85% seen once. The sequenced sample was peripheral blood. This sequence joins TRBV4-3 and TRBJ1-2, with D perhaps matching TRBD1 (6 bases). This clonotype originated in a man between 65 and 85 years old with acute or convalescent COVID-19. CDR3 sequence reads: CASSQEARGGQGYTF. The CDR3 region has the DNA TGCGCCAGCAGCCAAGAAGCTAGGGGGGGCCAAGGCTACACCTTC.